One and the same sample provided the 14 T cell receptor beta chains below, sequenced in a study of control samples from healthy donors and cancer patients. Profiled with immunoSEQ multiplex PCR; TCRdb holds only in-frame clones, not every one. The sample includes tens of thousands of clones, approximately 86% seen only once; the top ten take approximately 20%. The sample comprised blood. These receptors originate from a man aged 30 to 39 in good health.

The rearrangement links TRBV6-5 to TRBJ2-2; D is unclear. Trimming took 6 bases from V and 5 from J, leaving 10 bases between them. This CDR3 contains 13 residues. Germline lookup yields CDR1 MNHEY and CDR2 SVGAGI. The CDR3 protein is CASSFDLTGELFF. CDR3 bases: TGTGCCAGCAGCTTCGACCTGACCGGGGAGCTGTTTTTT.

The rearrangement links TRBV7-3 to TRBJ1-1; no definite D call. Trimming shortened V by 1 base and J by 1 base, and 10 bases separated the two germline ends. This CDR3 is built from 15 residues. Looked up from germline, CDR1 is SGHTA and CDR2 is FQGTGA. The CDR3 region is CASSLRGHGNTEAFF. The CDR3 DNA reads as TGTGCCAGCAGCTTAAGAGGCCACGGGAACACTGAAGCTTTCTTT.

The rearrangement joins TRBV2 to TRBJ1-5, with D tentatively TRBD1 (5 bases). Trimming left V 3 bases short and J 0 bases short, with 6 bases between. CDR3 size: 14 residues. In germline, CDR1 is SNHLY, CDR2 FYNNEI. The CDR3 DNA reads as TGTGCCAGCAGTGAGACAGATAGCAATCAGCCCCAGCATTTT. Translating gives CASSETDSNQPQHF.

The V gene is TRBV7-6, the J gene TRBJ2-7; D remains ambiguous. This CDR3 contains 13 residues. Trimming removed 6 bases from V and 5 bases from J, with 14 bases in between. Germline V gene sequence: CDR1 SGHVS, CDR2 FNYEAQ. CDR3 bases: TGTGCCAGCAGTCGCCGTCCAGGCGACGAGCAGTACTTC. Protein product: CASSRRPGDEQYF.

The chain couples TRBV12-2 to TRBJ2-3; the table assigns TRBD2, which was not confirmed against the DNA. TRBV12-2 is classified as a pseudogene. CDR3 length equals 15 residues. In nucleotides, the CDR3 is TGTGCAAGTCGCTTAGGGGGGAGGTTTGCAGATACGCAGTATTTT. This codes for CASRLGGRFADTQYF.

The genes are TRBV27 and TRBJ1-2; 10 bases fit TRBD1. CDR1 and CDR2 from the germline V gene are MNHEY and SMNVEV (reference sequence). The CDR3 length is 13 residues. The ends lost 6 bases at V and 8 bases at J; junction bases unmatched: 6. The chain's CDR3 is CASRTGGAGGYTF. The CDR3 nucleotides are TGTGCCAGCAGGACAGGGGGCGCCGGGGGCTACACCTTC.

The rearrangement links TRBV11-3 to TRBJ2-3, with TRBD2 matching 7 bases. Germline CDR1 is SGHNT and CDR2 is YENEEA. The V and J ends lost 0 bases and 0 bases, in that order; junction bases with no gene match: 15. The CDR3 totals 20 residues. This CDR3 is CASSLDSSLSGQTSTDTQYF. CDR3 coding DNA: TGTGCCAGCAGCTTAGATTCTTCCCTTAGCGGGCAAACTAGCACAGATACGCAGTATTTT.

On this clone itself: This specimen includes other DNA sequences encoding the same CDR3. V gene TRBV14 combines with J gene TRBJ2-2; maybe TRBD2 (5 bases). The CDR3 runs 16 residues. Trimming left V 3 bases short and J 4 bases short, with 15 bases between. Germline V lookup: CDR1 SGHDN, CDR2 FVKESK. The CDR3 bases are TGTGCCAGCAGCCAGGTAGGAGGAGTCAGCACCGGGGAGCTGTTTTTT. Translation gives CASSQVGGVSTGELFF.

In its sample, this clone was seen a few times. The J gene is TRBJ2-7, the V gene TRBV6-1, with 8 bases lining up with TRBD2. The CDR3 extends over 18 amino acids. V lost 1 base and J lost 0; bases outside the gene matches: 11. Germline V CDR1 and CDR2: MNHNS, SASEGT. This chain's CDR3 is CASSEEVGWSGSSYEQYF. The CDR3 DNA reads TGTGCCAGCAGTGAAGAGGTGGGTTGGAGCGGGAGCTCCTACGAGCAGTACTTC.

This chain connects TRBV6-5 to TRBJ1-2; 9 bases map to TRBD1. This CDR3 has 14 amino acids. The junction had 3 bases not matched to a gene; V was cut back by 4 bases and J by 3 bases. Germline CDR1 and CDR2: MNHEY and SVGAGI. In nucleotides, the CDR3 is TGTGCCAGCAGTTCACAGGGGGCTTACTATGGCTACACCTTC. Translating it yields CASSSQGAYYGYTF.

V usage is TRBV30 and J usage is TRBJ2-3; D possibly uses TRBD1 or TRBD2 (8 bases each). The CDR3 length is 17 residues. Germline V gene lookup returns CDR1 GTSNPN and CDR2 SVGIG (reference sequence). The V and J ends lost 5 bases and 0 bases respectively, with 21 bases between them. CDR3 in amino acids: CAWGQGKRGRSTDTQYF. CDR3 DNA: TGTGCCTGGGGACAGGGAAAGCGGGGGCGAAGCACAGATACGCAGTATTTT.

CDR3 in amino acids: CASRFQNEQFF. The CDR3 DNA reads as TGTGCCAGTAGATTCCAGAATGAGCAGTTCTTC. The genes are TRBV19 and TRBJ2-1; D is unclear. V shed 6 bases and J shed 7 bases, with 7 bases lying between them. The germline V gene encodes CDR1 LNHDA and CDR2 SQIVND (reference sequence). This CDR3 has 11 residues.

The CDR3 nucleotides are TGTGCCTGGAGTGTACGGCCTAACTATGGCTACACCTTC. Translating it yields CAWSVRPNYGYTF. The chain combines TRBV30 with TRBJ1-2; D call uncertain. The V gene lost 0 bases and the J gene lost 0 bases, with 5 bases spanning the gap. Germline CDR1 is GTSNPN and CDR2 is SVGIG (reference sequence). This CDR3 has 13 residues.

The chain is built from TRBV6-5 and TRBJ2-7; weak D call: TRBD1 (6 bases). V was clipped by 6 bases and J by 0 bases, with 12 bases between them. The CDR3 is made up of 14 amino acids. The germline gives CDR1 MNHEY, CDR2 SVGAGI. CDR3 nucleotide sequence: TGTGCCAGCAGACGGACAGATCCCTCCTACGAGCAGTACTTC. It translates to CASRRTDPSYEQYF.